The clone carrying this T cell receptor beta chain has just a few counts. The antigen remains undetermined. This CDR3 has 12 residues. CDR1 and CDR2 (germline): SNHLY, FYNNEI. Trimming removed 7 bases at V and 7 bases at J, with 13 bases between. TCRdb keeps only in-frame clones here, not all; method: immunoSEQ multiplex PCR. The profile shows tens of thousands of clones, approximately 79% of them singletons. Autoimmune disease history or systemic immunosuppression was exclusionary. This sample is drawn from a study of OX40 agonist ivuxolimab in advanced cancers. Study information: Each dose-escalation patient presented with hepatocellular carcinoma, melanoma, renal cell or head and neck cancer.

The study's findings and limits: Clonal expansion by week 6 occurred in CD4+ and CD8+ blood T cells (at 0.1 to 3.0 mg/kg).

The chain uses TRBV2 and TRBJ1-2; D call uncertain. The sample consisted of CD4+ or CD8+ T cells sorted from blood, taken in a trial of the OX40 agonist ivuxolimab. The sequence was collected from an adult with an advanced solid tumor such as melanoma, head and neck, liver or kidney cancer. The CDR3 reads CASNWEIGGYTF. The CDR3 DNA sequence: TGTGCCAGCAATTGGGAAATCGGTGGCTACACCTTC.